The present entry profiles one TCR beta chain with its context. Antigen specificity is unknown. CDR3 length equals 13 residues. The data were taken from a study of T cell responses to AZD1222 COVID-19 vaccine. TCRdb keeps only in-frame clones here, not all; method: immunoSEQ multiplex PCR. Altogether approximately 97,000 clones are present, more than 85% being singletons, with the ten largest covering less than 6%. Study-level results: Mostly white British, mostly female donors; authors suggested clonal diversity may be underestimated. At 160-218 and 743-854, vaccine-associated CD4 TCRs were dominant, and they spanned spike. The number of AZD1222 recipients seropositive at baseline was only 6 or 7.

This TCR was recovered from an adult in good health. Here the sequenced sample was peripheral blood, taken on day 0 of AZD1222 vaccination. V gene TRBV21-1 combines with J gene TRBJ1-3; TRBD1, the table's D call, was not compared with the DNA. TRBV21-1 is a pseudogene. The DNA of the CDR3 is TGTGCCGCACGCCACAACTCTGGAAACACCATATATTTT. Translating it yields CAARHNSGNTIYF.